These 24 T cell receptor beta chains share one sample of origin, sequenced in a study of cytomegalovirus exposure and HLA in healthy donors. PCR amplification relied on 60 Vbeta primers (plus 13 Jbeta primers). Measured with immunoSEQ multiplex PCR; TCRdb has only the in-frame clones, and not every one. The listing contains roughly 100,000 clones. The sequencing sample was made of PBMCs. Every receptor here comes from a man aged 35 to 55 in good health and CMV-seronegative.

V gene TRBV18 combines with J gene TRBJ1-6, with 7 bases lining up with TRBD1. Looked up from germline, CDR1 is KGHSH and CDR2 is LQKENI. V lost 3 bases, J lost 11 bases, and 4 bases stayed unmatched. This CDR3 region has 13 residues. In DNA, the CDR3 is TGTGCCAGCTCACCGACAGACAGGGCACCCCTCCACTTT. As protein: CASSPTDRAPLHF.

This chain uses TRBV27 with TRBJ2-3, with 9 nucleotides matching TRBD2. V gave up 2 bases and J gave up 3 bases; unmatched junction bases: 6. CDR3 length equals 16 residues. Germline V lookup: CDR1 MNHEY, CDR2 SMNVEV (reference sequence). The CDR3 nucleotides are TGTGCCAGCAGTTTAAGGTCCAGCGGGAGGACAGATACGCAGTATTTT. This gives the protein CASSLRSSGRTDTQYF.

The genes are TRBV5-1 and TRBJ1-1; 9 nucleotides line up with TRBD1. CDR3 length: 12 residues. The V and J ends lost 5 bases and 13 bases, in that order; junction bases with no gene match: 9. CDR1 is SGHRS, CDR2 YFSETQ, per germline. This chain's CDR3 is CASRRDRETVFF. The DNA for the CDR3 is TGCGCCAGCAGACGGGACAGGGAGACGGTTTTCTTT.

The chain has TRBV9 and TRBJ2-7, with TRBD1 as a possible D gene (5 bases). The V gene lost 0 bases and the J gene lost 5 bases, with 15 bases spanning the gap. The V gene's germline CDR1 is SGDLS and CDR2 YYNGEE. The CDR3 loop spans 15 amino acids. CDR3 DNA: TGTGCCAGCAGCGTAGCACCCACAGGAGTTAACGAGCAGTACTTC. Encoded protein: CASSVAPTGVNEQYF.

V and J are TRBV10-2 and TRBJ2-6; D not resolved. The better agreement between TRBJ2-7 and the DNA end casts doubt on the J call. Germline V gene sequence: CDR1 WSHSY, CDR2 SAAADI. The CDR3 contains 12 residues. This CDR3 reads CASSWAPGEQYF. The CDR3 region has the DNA TGCGCCAGCTCTTGGGCCCCCGGCGAGCAGTACTTC.

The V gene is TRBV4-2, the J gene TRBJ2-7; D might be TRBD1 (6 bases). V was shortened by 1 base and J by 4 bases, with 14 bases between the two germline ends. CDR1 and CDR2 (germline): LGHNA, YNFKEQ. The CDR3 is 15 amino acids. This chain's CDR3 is CASSQGRAGEYEQYF. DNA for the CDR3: TGTGCCAGCAGCCAAGGAAGAGCAGGGGAGTACGAGCAGTACTTC.

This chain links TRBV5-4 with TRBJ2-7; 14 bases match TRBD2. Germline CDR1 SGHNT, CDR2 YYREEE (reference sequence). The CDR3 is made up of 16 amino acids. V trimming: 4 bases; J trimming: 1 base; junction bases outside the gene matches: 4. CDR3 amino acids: CASSPRTSGRSYEQYF. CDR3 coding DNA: TGTGCCAGCAGCCCCCGGACTAGCGGGAGGTCCTACGAGCAGTACTTC.

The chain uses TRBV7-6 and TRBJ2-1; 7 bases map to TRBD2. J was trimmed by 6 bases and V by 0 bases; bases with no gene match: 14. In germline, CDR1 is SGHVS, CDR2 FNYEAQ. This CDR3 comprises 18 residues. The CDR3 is CASSLARRHLAEGNEQFF. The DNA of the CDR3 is TGTGCCAGCAGCTTAGCGCGGAGGCACCTAGCGGAGGGCAATGAGCAGTTCTTC. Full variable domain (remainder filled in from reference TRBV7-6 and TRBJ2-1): GAGVSQSPRYKVTKRGQDVALRCDPISGHVSLYWYRQALGQGPEFLTYFNYEAQQDKSGLPNDRFSAERPEGSISTLTIQRTEQRDSAMYRCASSLARRHLAEGNEQFFGPGTRLTVL.

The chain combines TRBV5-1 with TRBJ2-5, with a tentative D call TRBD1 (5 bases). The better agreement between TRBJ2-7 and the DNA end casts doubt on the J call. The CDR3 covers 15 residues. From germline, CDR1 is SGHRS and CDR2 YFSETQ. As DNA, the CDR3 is TGCGCCAGCAGCTTGTATAGGGGCGCTCCCTACGAGCAGTACTTC. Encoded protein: CASSLYRGAPYEQYF.

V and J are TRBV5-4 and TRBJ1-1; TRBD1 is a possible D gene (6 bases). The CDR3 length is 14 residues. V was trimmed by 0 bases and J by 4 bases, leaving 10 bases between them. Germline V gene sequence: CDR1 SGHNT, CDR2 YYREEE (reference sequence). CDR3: CASSLGGRGTEAFF. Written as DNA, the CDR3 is TGTGCCAGCAGCTTGGGGGGGCGCGGCACTGAAGCTTTCTTT.

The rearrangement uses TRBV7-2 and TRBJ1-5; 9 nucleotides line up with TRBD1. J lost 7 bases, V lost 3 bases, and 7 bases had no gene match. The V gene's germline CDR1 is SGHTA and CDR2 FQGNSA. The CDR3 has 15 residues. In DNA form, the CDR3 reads TGTGCCAGCAGCTTGAACAGGGGGCAGAACCAGCCCCAGCATTTT. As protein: CASSLNRGQNQPQHF.

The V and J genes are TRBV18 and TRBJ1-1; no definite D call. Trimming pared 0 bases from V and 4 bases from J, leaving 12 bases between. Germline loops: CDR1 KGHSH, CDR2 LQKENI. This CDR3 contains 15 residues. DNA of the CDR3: TGTGCCAGCTCACCACCTGTTGGGAGTGGCACTGAAGCTTTCTTT. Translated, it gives CASSPPVGSGTEAFF. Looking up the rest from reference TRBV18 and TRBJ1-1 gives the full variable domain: NAGVMQNPRHLVRRRGQEARLRCSPMKGHSHVYWYRQLPEEGLKFMVYLQKENIIDESGMPKERFSAEFPKEGPSILRIQQVVRGDSAAYFCASSPPVGSGTEAFFGQGTRLTVV.

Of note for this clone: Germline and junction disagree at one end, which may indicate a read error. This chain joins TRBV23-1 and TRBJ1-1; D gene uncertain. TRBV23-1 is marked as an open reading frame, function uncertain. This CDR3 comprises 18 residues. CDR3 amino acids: CASGQEEEAPLSGTEAFF. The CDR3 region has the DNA TGCGCCAGCGGTCAAGAAGAGGAAGCTCCCCTCTCGGGGACTGAAGCTTTCTTT.

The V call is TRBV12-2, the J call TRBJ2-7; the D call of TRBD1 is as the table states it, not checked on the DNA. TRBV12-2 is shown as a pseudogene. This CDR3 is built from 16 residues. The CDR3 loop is CASRYLQGSTAYEQYF. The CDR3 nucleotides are TGTGCAAGTCGCTACCTACAGGGGAGCACTGCCTACGAGCAGTACTTC.

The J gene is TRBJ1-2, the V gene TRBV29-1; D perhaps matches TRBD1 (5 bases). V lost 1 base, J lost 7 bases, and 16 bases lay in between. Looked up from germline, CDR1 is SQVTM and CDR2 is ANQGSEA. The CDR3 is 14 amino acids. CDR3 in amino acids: CSVEGSGRRGGYTF. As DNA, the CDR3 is TGCAGCGTTGAAGGTTCAGGGCGAAGGGGTGGCTACACCTTC.

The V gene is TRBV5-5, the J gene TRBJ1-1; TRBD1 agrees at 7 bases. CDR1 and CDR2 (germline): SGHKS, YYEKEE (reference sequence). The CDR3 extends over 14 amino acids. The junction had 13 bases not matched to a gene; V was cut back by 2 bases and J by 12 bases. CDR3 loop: CASSFDRASGGSFF. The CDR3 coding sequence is TGTGCCAGCAGCTTTGACAGGGCGTCTGGCGGCTCTTTCTTT.

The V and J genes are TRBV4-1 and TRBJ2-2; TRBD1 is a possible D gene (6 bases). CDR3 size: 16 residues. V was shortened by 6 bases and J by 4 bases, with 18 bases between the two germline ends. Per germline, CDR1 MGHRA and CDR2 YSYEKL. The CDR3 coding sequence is TGCGCCAGCAGGATGAGGACAGATTTGAGCACCGGGGAGCTGTTTTTT. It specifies CASRMRTDLSTGELFF.

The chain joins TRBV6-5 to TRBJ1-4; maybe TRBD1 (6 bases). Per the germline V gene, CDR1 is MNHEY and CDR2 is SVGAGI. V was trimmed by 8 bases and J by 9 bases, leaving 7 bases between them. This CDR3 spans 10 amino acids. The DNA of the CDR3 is TGTGCCAGCGGACAGAAAAAACTGTTTTTT. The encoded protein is CASGQKKLFF.

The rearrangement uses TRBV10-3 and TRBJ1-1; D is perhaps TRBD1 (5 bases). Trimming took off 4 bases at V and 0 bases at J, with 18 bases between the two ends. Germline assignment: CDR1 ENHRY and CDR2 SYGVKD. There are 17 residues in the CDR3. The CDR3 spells CAISGEGFPTMNTEAFF. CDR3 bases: TGTGCCATCAGTGGGGAGGGGTTTCCAACGATGAACACTGAAGCTTTCTTT.

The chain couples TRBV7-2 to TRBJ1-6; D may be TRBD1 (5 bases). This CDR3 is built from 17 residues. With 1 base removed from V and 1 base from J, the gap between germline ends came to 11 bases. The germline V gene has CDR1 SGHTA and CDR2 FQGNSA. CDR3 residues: CASSLGKGLSYNSPLHF. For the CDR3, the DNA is TGTGCCAGCAGCTTAGGAAAGGGGCTATCCTATAATTCACCCCTCCACTTT.

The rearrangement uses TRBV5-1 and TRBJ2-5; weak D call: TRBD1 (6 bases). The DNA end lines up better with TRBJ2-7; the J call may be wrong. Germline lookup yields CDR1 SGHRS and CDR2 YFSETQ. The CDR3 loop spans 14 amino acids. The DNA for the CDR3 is TGCGCCAGCAGCCCCTTGGGGGCCGGTTACGAGCAGTACTTC. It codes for CASSPLGAGYEQYF.

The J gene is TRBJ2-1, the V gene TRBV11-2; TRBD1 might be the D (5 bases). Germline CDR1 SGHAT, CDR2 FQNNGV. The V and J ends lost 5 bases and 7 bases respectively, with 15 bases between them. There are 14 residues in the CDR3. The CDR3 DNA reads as TGTGCCAGCAGCAAAAGGGGTCAGTTAAATGAGCAGTTCTTC. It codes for CASSKRGQLNEQFF.

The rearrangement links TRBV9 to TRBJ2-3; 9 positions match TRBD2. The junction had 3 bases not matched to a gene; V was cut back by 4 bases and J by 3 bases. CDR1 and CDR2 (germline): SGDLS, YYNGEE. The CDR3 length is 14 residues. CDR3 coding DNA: TGTGCCAGCAGCATTACTAGCGGGACAGATACGCAGTATTTT. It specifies CASSITSGTDTQYF.

CDR3 nucleotide sequence: TGCGCCAGCAGCTTCGGCGGGCTGAGTGAGCAGTTCTTC. Translating it yields CASSFGGLSEQFF. The rearrangement joins TRBV5-1 to TRBJ2-1; D might be TRBD2 (5 bases). The CDR3 spans 13 residues. The V gene's germline CDR1 is SGHRS and CDR2 YFSETQ. V lost 2 bases and J lost 9, with 12 bases in between. The full variable domain, completed using reference TRBV5-1 and TRBJ2-1, is KAGVTQTPRYLIKTRGQQVTLSCSPISGHRSVSWYQQTPGQGLQFLFEYFSETQRNKGNFPGRFSGRQFSNSRSEMNVSTLELGDSALYLCASSFGGLSEQFFGPGTRLTVL.